A single sample gave rise to the 26 T cell receptor beta chains below, sequenced in a study of T cell clones after liver transplantation. Only in-frame clones appear in the TCRdb table, and some are missing; sequencing was by immunoSEQ multiplex PCR. The table lists some 120,000 clones, approximately 90% of them singletons. The input for sequencing was CD4+ T cells from blood, taken 12 months after liver transplant. The receptor set was obtained from a human patient who received a liver transplant. Some T cells may originate from the graft donor.

The chain joins TRBV27 to TRBJ2-2, with 8 bases fitting TRBD2. Germline V CDR1 and CDR2: MNHEY, SMNVEV (reference sequence). J lost 4 bases, V lost 5 bases, and 12 bases had no gene match. The CDR3 is 17 residues long. In nucleotides, the CDR3 is TGTGCCAGCAGTCCCAGGATACAAGCGGGAGCCACCGGGGAGCTGTTTTTT. Translation gives CASSPRIQAGATGELFF.

The chain couples TRBV23-1 to TRBJ2-7; no firm D call. TRBV23-1 is flagged as an ORF with uncertain function. This CDR3 region has 11 residues. Trimming shortened V by 0 bases and J by 9 bases, and 6 bases separated the two germline ends. CDR3 coding DNA: TGCGCCAGCAGTCAATCTTCGGTGCAGTACTTC. Protein product: CASSQSSVQYF.

The rearrangement links TRBV7-9 to TRBJ2-3; D perhaps matches TRBD1 (6 bases). Germline V gene data show CDR1 as SEHNR and CDR2 as FQNEAQ (reference sequence). V lost 5 bases and J lost 5, with 11 bases in between. There are 13 residues in the CDR3. This CDR3 is CASSIQGGDTQYF. DNA for the CDR3: TGTGCCAGCAGCATACAGGGTGGAGATACGCAGTATTTT.

The chain has TRBV11-3 and TRBJ2-7; the match to TRBD2 covers 7 bases. With 7 bases clipped from V and 3 bases from J, the junction kept 9 bases outside the gene matches. CDR3 length: 14 residues. Germline V gene sequence: CDR1 SGHNT, CDR2 YENEEA. Written as DNA, the CDR3 is TGTGCCAGCACGGGAGGCGGGACGAACTACGAGCAGTACTTC. It yields the protein CASTGGGTNYEQYF.

For the CDR3, the DNA is TGTGCCAGCAGCCAGGGGACTAGCGGGAGGAATGAGCAGTTCTTC. Its translation: CASSQGTSGRNEQFF. The V and J genes are TRBV4-2 and TRBJ2-1; TRBD2 agrees at 15 bases. Per the germline V gene, CDR1 is LGHNA and CDR2 is YNFKEQ. The CDR3 is made up of 15 amino acids. V shed 3 bases and J 7 bases; nucleotides not matched to a gene: 1.

The V call is TRBV9, the J call TRBJ1-4; TRBD1 matches 7 bases. CDR1 and CDR2 from the germline V gene are SGDLS and YYNGEE. The CDR3 has 16 amino acids. Unmatched junction bases numbered 9, after V lost 0 bases and J lost 7 bases. In DNA, the CDR3 is TGTGCCAGCAGCGTAGGGGTTGGGGGGACAGCTGAAAAACTGTTTTTT. Encoded protein: CASSVGVGGTAEKLFF.

V and J are TRBV6-1 and TRBJ1-2; D is ambiguous. This CDR3 has 15 amino acids. The V and J ends lost 3 bases and 2 bases respectively, with 13 bases between them. From germline, CDR1 is MNHNS and CDR2 SASEGT. This chain's CDR3 is CASSDRLGGNYGYTF. Written as DNA, the CDR3 is TGTGCCAGCAGTGATAGACTAGGAGGCAACTATGGCTACACCTTC.

This clone was found once. V is TRBV5-6 and J is TRBJ2-1, with D tentatively TRBD2 (6 bases). Germline CDR1 reads SGHDT; CDR2 reads YYEEEE. The CDR3 spans 15 residues. Trimming took off 6 bases at V and 3 bases at J, with 16 bases between the two ends. The CDR3, as DNA: TGTGCCAGCACCCCGGCCGGGAGTAGCTACAATGAGCAGTTCTTC. Translation: CASTPAGSSYNEQFF. The entire variable domain, with the rest obtained from reference TRBV5-6 and TRBJ2-1, is as follows: DAGVTQSPTHLIKTRGQQVTLRCSPKSGHDTVSWYQQALGQGPQFIFQYYEEEERQRGNFPDRFSGHQFPNYSSELNVNALLLGDSALYLCASTPAGSSYNEQFFGPGTRLTVL.

The chain has TRBV28 and TRBJ2-4, with TRBD2 matching over 7 bases. The CDR3 is 13 residues long. From germline, CDR1 is MDHEN and CDR2 SYDVKM. Trimming cost V 8 bases and J 6 bases; bases outside gene matches: 7. The DNA for the CDR3 is TGTGCCAGCGCTGGCGGGAGTGTAAACATTCAGTACTTC. Its protein product is CASAGGSVNIQYF.

This clone showed up just once. V and J are TRBV2 and TRBJ2-7, with D perhaps being TRBD1 or TRBD2 (5 bases each). The CDR3 has 14 amino acids. Trimming took off 7 bases at V and 1 base at J, with 14 bases between the two ends. Germline V gene lookup returns CDR1 SNHLY and CDR2 FYNNEI. Written as DNA, the CDR3 is TGTGCCAGCAACCGGGACGGTGAGTCCTACGAGCAGTACTTC. Residues: CASNRDGESYEQYF.

The chain carries TRBV7-2 and TRBJ2-7; D not certain. The CDR3 sequence is 15 residues long. Per the germline V gene, CDR1 is SGHTA and CDR2 is FQGNSA. Trimming took 0 bases from V and 0 from J, leaving 9 bases between them. The chain's CDR3 is CASSLAAPRSYEQYF. The CDR3 DNA sequence: TGTGCCAGCAGCTTAGCAGCGCCCCGCTCCTACGAGCAGTACTTC.

The chain recombines TRBV18 with TRBJ1-5; TRBD1 is a possible D gene (6 bases). From germline, CDR1 is KGHSH and CDR2 LQKENI. The CDR3 totals 14 residues. The ends were cut back, 4 bases at V and 0 bases at J, with 7 bases in the middle. The CDR3: CASSQQGSNQPQHF. The CDR3 coding sequence is TGTGCCAGCTCACAACAGGGTAGCAATCAGCCCCAGCATTTT.

This chain connects TRBV7-3 to TRBJ2-1; TRBD2 matches at 7 bases. With 4 bases clipped from V and 0 bases from J, the junction kept 3 bases outside the gene matches. The V gene's germline CDR1 is SGHTA and CDR2 FQGTGA. This CDR3 is built from 15 residues. DNA for the CDR3: TGTGCCAGCAGCTCCTTAGCGGGCTCCTACAATGAGCAGTTCTTC. It encodes CASSSLAGSYNEQFF.

J is TRBJ2-1 and V is TRBV2; TRBD1 might be the D (6 bases). CDR1 is SNHLY, CDR2 FYNNEI, per germline. V lost 5 bases and J 2 bases, leaving 13 bases between the germline ends. The CDR3 totals 15 residues. The CDR3 region is CASSTGTTTYNEQFF. CDR3 nucleotides: TGTGCCAGCAGTACCGGGACAACAACCTACAATGAGCAGTTCTTC.

The CDR3 sequence: CSVESVGDTQYF. CDR3 sequence (DNA): TGCAGCGTTGAAAGCGTGGGAGATACGCAGTATTTT. J is TRBJ2-3 and V is TRBV29-1, with unresolved D. Germline-derived CDR1 and CDR2 are SQVTM and ANQGSEA. This CDR3 comprises 12 residues. V was shortened by 2 bases and J by 5 bases, with 8 bases between the two germline ends.

The chain carries TRBV28 and TRBJ1-2; D is perhaps TRBD1 (5 bases). CDR1 and CDR2 from the germline V gene are MDHEN and SYDVKM. The V end was cut by 4 bases, the J end by 7 bases, with 16 bases between. The CDR3 has 14 residues. For the CDR3, the DNA is TGTGCCAGCAGTTCACCGGGACGAGAAGGTGGCTACACCTTC. Translated, it gives CASSSPGREGGYTF.

The V gene is TRBV7-3, the J gene TRBJ1-3, with 9 bases that match TRBD1. CDR3 length: 13 amino acids. Trimming cost V 3 bases and J 8 bases; bases outside gene matches: 2. CDR1 and CDR2 (germline): SGHTA, FQGTGA. This CDR3 is CASSLDRGDTIYF. The CDR3 DNA follows: TGTGCCAGCAGCTTGGACAGGGGCGACACCATATATTTT.

This CDR3 is CASTGDRVLANEKLFF. CDR3 DNA sequence: TGTGCCAGCACCGGGGACAGGGTCTTGGCTAATGAAAAACTGTTTTTT. The genes are TRBV27 and TRBJ1-4, with 9 bases identical to TRBD1. V dropped 7 bases and J dropped 3; count of bases not matched to a gene: 9. Germline CDR1 is MNHEY and CDR2 is SMNVEV (reference sequence). CDR3 length: 16 amino acids.

The chain carries TRBV7-3 and TRBJ2-3; D remains ambiguous. Germline V gene lookup returns CDR1 SGHTA and CDR2 FQGTGA. The CDR3 contains 14 residues. V gave up 1 base and J gave up 4 bases, with 9 bases separating them. CDR3 amino acids: CASSLIGSADTQYF. CDR3 sequence (DNA): TGTGCCAGCAGCTTAATAGGCAGTGCAGATACGCAGTATTTT.

This clone has a single count. As DNA, the CDR3 is TGTGCCAGCACCTCAGTAGCGGGAGGCTTCTACGAGCAGTACTTC. It yields the protein CASTSVAGGFYEQYF. V is TRBV28 and J is TRBJ2-7; 10 positions match TRBD2. The ends lost 7 bases at V and 3 bases at J; junction bases unmatched: 9. The CDR3 is 15 residues long. CDR1 is MDHEN, CDR2 SYDVKM, per germline.

The chain is built from TRBV11-3 and TRBJ2-1, with 9 bases lining up with TRBD2. V gave up 3 bases and J gave up 2 bases; unmatched junction bases: 8. This CDR3 has 17 residues. Germline assignment: CDR1 SGHNT and CDR2 YENEEA. The CDR3 is CASSFTISGRTYNEQFF. DNA for the CDR3: TGTGCCAGCAGCTTTACCATTAGCGGGAGAACCTACAATGAGCAGTTCTTC.

V is TRBV10-3 and J is TRBJ2-5; 7 bases line up with TRBD1. Germline values: CDR1 ENHRY, CDR2 SYGVKD. The V and J ends lost 9 bases and 5 bases, in that order; junction bases with no gene match: 3. The CDR3 is 11 amino acids. CDR3 sequence: CAIGQAETQYF. CDR3 DNA sequence: TGTGCCATAGGACAGGCGGAGACCCAGTACTTC.

Here the CDR3 DNA reads TGTGCCAGCAGACAAGGGACTAGCGGGAGTCTGGAGACCCAGTACTTC. Translated: CASRQGTSGSLETQYF. V is TRBV5-4 and J is TRBJ2-5; 14 bases match TRBD2. The CDR3 is 16 amino acids. Germline V CDR1 and CDR2: SGHNT, YYREEE (reference sequence). The trim removed 5 bases at V and 5 bases at J, leaving 8 bases unmatched.

This sequence joins TRBV7-9 and TRBJ2-7, with a weak D call TRBD2 (6 bases). Per germline, CDR1 SEHNR and CDR2 FQNEAQ (reference sequence). This CDR3 has 14 amino acids. Deletions cut 4 bases from V and 3 bases from J, with 13 bases between. This CDR3 reads CASSSDGSFYEQYF. The CDR3 region has the DNA TGTGCCAGCAGCTCCGACGGGAGCTTCTACGAGCAGTACTTC.

This chain links TRBV15 with TRBJ2-3; 7 positions match TRBD2. With 0 bases clipped from V and 6 bases from J, the junction kept 9 bases outside the gene matches. There are 16 residues in the CDR3. Germline assignment: CDR1 LNHNV and CDR2 YYDKDF (reference sequence). This CDR3 reads CATSRDIRREMDTQYF. The CDR3 region has the DNA TGTGCCACCAGCAGAGATATTAGGCGGGAGATGGATACGCAGTATTTT.

The V and J genes are TRBV5-1 and TRBJ2-3, with 8 nucleotides matching TRBD1. This CDR3 spans 14 amino acids. V lost 1 base, J lost 4 bases, and 2 bases stayed unmatched. Germline V CDR1 and CDR2: SGHRS, YFSETQ. The chain's CDR3 is CASSLRQGPDTQYF. For the CDR3, the DNA is TGCGCCAGCAGCTTGCGACAGGGGCCAGATACGCAGTATTTT.